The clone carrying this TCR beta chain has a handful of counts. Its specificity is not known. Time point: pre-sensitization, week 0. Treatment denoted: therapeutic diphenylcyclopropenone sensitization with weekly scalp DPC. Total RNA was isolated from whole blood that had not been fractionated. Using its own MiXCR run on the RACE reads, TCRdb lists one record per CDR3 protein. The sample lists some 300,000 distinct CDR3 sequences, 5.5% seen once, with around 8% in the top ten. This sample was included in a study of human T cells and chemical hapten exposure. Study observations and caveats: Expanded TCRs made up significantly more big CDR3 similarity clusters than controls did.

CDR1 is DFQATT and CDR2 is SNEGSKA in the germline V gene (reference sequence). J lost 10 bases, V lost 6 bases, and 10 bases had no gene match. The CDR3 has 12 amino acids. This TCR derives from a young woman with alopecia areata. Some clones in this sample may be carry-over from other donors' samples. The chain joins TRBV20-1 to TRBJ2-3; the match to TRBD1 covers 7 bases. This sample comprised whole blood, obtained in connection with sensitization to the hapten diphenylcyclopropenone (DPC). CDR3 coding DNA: TGCAGTGCGGAAGACAGGGCAAGGGCGCAGTATTTT. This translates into CSAEDRARAQYF.